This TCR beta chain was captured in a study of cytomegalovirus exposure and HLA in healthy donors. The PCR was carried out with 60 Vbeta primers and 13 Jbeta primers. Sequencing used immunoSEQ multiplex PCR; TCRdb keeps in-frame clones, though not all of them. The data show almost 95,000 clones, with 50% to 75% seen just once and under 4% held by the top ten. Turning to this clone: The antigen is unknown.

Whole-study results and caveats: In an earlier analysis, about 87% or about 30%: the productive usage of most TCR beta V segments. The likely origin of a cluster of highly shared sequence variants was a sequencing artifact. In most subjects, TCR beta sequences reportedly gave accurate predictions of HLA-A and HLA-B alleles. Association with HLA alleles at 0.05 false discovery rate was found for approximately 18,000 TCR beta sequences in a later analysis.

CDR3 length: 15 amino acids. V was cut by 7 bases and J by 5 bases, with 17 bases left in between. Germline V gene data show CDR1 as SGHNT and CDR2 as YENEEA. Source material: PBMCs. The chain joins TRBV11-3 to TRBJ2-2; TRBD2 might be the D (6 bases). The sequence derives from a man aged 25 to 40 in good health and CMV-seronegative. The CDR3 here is CASTDGGGRTGELFF. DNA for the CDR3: TGTGCCAGCACCGACGGTGGAGGGCGGACCGGGGAGCTGTTTTTT.